The 26 T cell receptor beta chains given below trace back to one sample, sequenced in a study of tumor-infiltrating lymphocytes in glioblastoma multiforme. TCR beta libraries were built from RNA through three nested multiplex PCR rounds using modified ARM-PCR. TCRdb used MiXCR to reprocess the multiplex PCR reads, holding one entry per CDR3 protein. Found here are roughly 10,000 distinct CDR3 sequences, around 64% of them singletons; the top ten hold around 31%. Input material: brain tumor tissue. All receptors come from a male donor with glioblastoma.

V is TRBV11-3 and J is TRBJ2-1; D is possibly TRBD2 (5 bases). Judging by the DNA end, TRBJ2-7 fits better; the J call may be wrong. Germline loops: CDR1 SGHNT, CDR2 YENEEA. The CDR3 covers 13 residues. CDR3 protein: CAGRAIGKGEQYF. DNA for the CDR3: TGTGCTGGTCGCGCAATCGGGAAAGGTGAGCAGTACTTC.

This clonotype has at least ten counts. Mismatch with germline at one junction end may stem from a read error. The chain recombines TRBV7-9 with TRBJ2-1; no firm D call. Germline values: CDR1 SEHNR, CDR2 FQNEAQ (reference sequence). The CDR3 runs 14 residues. In nucleotides, the CDR3 is TGTGCCAGCAGTTTAGATATGGTCGGGAATGAGCAGTTCTTC. Its protein product is CASSLDMVGNEQFF.

The V gene is TRBV20-1, the J gene TRBJ2-1; D unresolved. The CDR3 sequence is 9 residues long. Germline CDR1 reads DFQATT; CDR2 reads SNEGSKA (reference sequence). Between the trimmed V and J ends, which lost 6 bases and 8 bases, there was a span of 5 bases. The CDR3 DNA sequence: TGCAGTGCAGCCTATGAGCAGTTCTTC. This encodes CSAAYEQFF.

The rearrangement uses TRBV20-1 and TRBJ2-3; weak D call: TRBD1 (6 bases). This CDR3 is 15 amino acids long. CDR1 and CDR2 (germline): DFQATT, SNEGSKA (reference sequence). The V end was cut by 6 bases, the J end by 2 bases, with 18 bases between. CDR3 amino acids: CSAVTGHHLTDTQYF. The CDR3 DNA reads TGCAGTGCGGTAACGGGACATCATCTCACAGATACGCAGTATTTT.

The table lists this clonotype with many counts. This CDR3 reads CASSESISGANTGELFF. The DNA for the CDR3 is TGTGCCAGCAGTGAATCTATATCAGGGGCCAACACCGGGGAGCTGTTTTTT. This rearrangement joins TRBV25-1 to TRBJ2-2, with a tentative D call TRBD1 (6 bases). This CDR3 region has 17 residues. Deletions cut 1 base from V and 2 bases from J, with 14 bases between. Germline CDR1 and CDR2: MGHDK and SYGVNS.

A note on this clonotype: This CDR3 is missing its conserved last phenylalanine or tryptophan, likely due to a read error. The limits of the CDR3 on the DNA are not certain, so only TCRdb's listed CDR3 is given. This chain uses TRBV20-1 with TRBJ2-7; TRBD1 is the table's D call and was not checked against the DNA. The CDR3 length is 13 residues, termini included. Germline CDR1 reads DFQATT; CDR2 reads SNEGSKA (reference sequence). The CDR3 is CSTSIATAYEQHL.

To note about this clonotype: The junction departs from the called germline gene at one end, perhaps through a read error. V usage is TRBV5-5 and J usage is TRBJ2-7; 11 bases line up with TRBD2. Germline CDR1 reads SGHKS; CDR2 reads YYEKEE (reference sequence). This CDR3 spans 15 amino acids. Here the CDR3 reads CDSSPGTSGAYGQYF. The CDR3 DNA follows: TGTGACAGCAGTCCTGGGACTAGCGGTGCCTACGGGCAGTACTTC. Complete variable domain (other parts from reference TRBV5-5 and TRBJ2-7): DAGVTQSPTHLIKTRGQQVTLRCSPISGHKSVSWYQQVLGQGPQFIFQYYEKEERGRGNFPDRFSARQFPNYSSELNVNALLLGDSALYLCDSSPGTSGAYGQYFGPGTRLTVT.

This clonotype ranks as medium-sized. The J gene is TRBJ2-5, the V gene TRBV20-1; D gene ambiguous. Deletions cut 4 bases from V and 1 base from J, with 10 bases between. Germline V gene lookup returns CDR1 DFQATT and CDR2 SNEGSKA (reference sequence). The CDR3 has 13 amino acids. This CDR3 is CSAIRQPQETQYF. CDR3 coding DNA: TGCAGTGCTATCAGACAACCCCAAGAGACCCAGTACTTC.

V and J are TRBV11-2 and TRBJ1-2, with 9 bases matching TRBD1. V was pared by 5 bases and J by 7 bases, with 14 bases of the junction left unmatched. The V gene's germline CDR1 is SGHAT and CDR2 FQNNGV. The CDR3 covers 16 residues. The CDR3 DNA reads TGTGCCAGCAGCCCCCTGAAGGGACAGGGCGTTGGTGGCTACACCTTC. It translates to CASSPLKGQGVGGYTF.

Turning to this clonotype: The junction differs from germline at one of its ends, possibly a read error. The rearrangement uses TRBV11-2 and TRBJ2-5; D gene uncertain. Germline V CDR1 and CDR2: SGHAT, FQNNGV. The CDR3 runs 14 residues. The CDR3 here is CASSPTRVQGTQYF. The DNA for the CDR3 is TGTGCCAGCAGCCCGACCCGAGTCCAAGGGACCCAGTACTTC.

The table lists this clonotype with many counts. This chain links TRBV11-3 with TRBJ2-3, with unresolved D. Germline V gene lookup returns CDR1 SGHNT and CDR2 YENEEA. V shed 1 base and J shed 0 bases, with 5 bases lying between them. The CDR3 totals 14 residues. DNA of the CDR3: TGTGCCAGCAGCTTAGTTGCAAGCACAGATACGCAGTATTTT. Translation: CASSLVASTDTQYF.

The count of this clonotype is one. A read error may account for a junction end that differs from germline. The genes are TRBV20-1 and TRBJ2-3; the match to TRBD2 covers 7 bases. The CDR3 extends over 20 amino acids. Germline V lookup: CDR1 DFQATT, CDR2 SNEGSKA (reference sequence). The CDR3 sequence: CSASRPGLVGGPSSIDTQYF. DNA of the CDR3: TGCAGTGCAAGTCGCCCCGGACTAGTGGGAGGGCCGAGTAGCATAGATACGCAGTATTTT.

V and J are TRBV11-3 and TRBJ2-1; 7 positions match TRBD2. The CDR3 extends over 13 amino acids. V gave up 6 bases and J gave up 9 bases; unmatched junction bases: 8. CDR1 is SGHNT, CDR2 YENEEA, per germline. The CDR3 protein is CASSSKREGEQFF. The CDR3 nucleotides are TGTGCCAGCAGTTCAAAGAGGGAGGGTGAGCAGTTCTTC.

This clonotype counts as medium-sized. V usage is TRBV20-1 and J usage is TRBJ2-1, with D possibly matching TRBD2 (5 bases). CDR1 is DFQATT and CDR2 is SNEGSKA in the germline V gene (reference sequence). This CDR3 has 13 residues. The V end lost 3 bases, the J end lost 6 bases, and 12 bases lay between the germline ends. CDR3 sequence reads: CSASPGLPNEQFF. CDR3 in DNA: TGCAGTGCTAGTCCAGGACTTCCCAATGAGCAGTTCTTC.

A remark on this clonotype: The CDR3 carries no conserved terminal phenylalanine or tryptophan, so it likely arises from a read error. CDR3 loop: CASSGTNPYEQYP. The CDR3 DNA reads TGCGCCAGCAGTGGGACTAATCCCTACGAGCAGTACCCC. This sequence joins TRBV10-2 and TRBJ2-7; TRBD2 might be the D (6 bases). CDR1 and CDR2 (germline): WSHSY, SAAADI. The CDR3 contains 13 residues. V gave up 4 bases and J gave up 2 bases, with 9 bases separating them.

Regarding this clonotype: A junction boundary mismatches the germline segment, possibly from a read error. The V gene is TRBV20-1, the J gene TRBJ2-5; 14 bases align to TRBD2. The V gene's germline CDR1 is DFQATT and CDR2 SNEGSKA (reference sequence). This CDR3 has 16 amino acids. CDR3: CGARDRLAGGQETQYF. Written as DNA, the CDR3 is TGTGGTGCTAGAGACCGACTAGCGGGAGGGCAAGAGACCCAGTACTTC.

The table lists this clonotype with a count of one. This may stem from a read error, because a much larger clone lies one nucleotide away. V and J are TRBV2 and TRBJ2-2; 8 positions match TRBD1. Looked up from germline, CDR1 is SNHLY and CDR2 is FYNNEI. The CDR3 consists of 14 residues. The chain's CDR3 is CASNDRGSTRELFF. The CDR3 DNA sequence: TGTGCCAGCAACGACAGGGGCTCCACCCGGGAGTTGTTTTTT.

The chain recombines TRBV5-5 with TRBJ2-7, with D perhaps matching TRBD2 (5 bases). V was trimmed by 1 base and J by 1 base, leaving 18 bases between them. This CDR3 is 17 amino acids long. Germline V lookup: CDR1 SGHKS, CDR2 YYEKEE (reference sequence). CDR3 nucleotides: TGTGCCAGCAGCTTGTATCTGGGAGCTCCGACTTCCTACGAGCAGTACTTC. As protein: CASSLYLGAPTSYEQYF.

This clonotype has a count of ten or more. This chain connects TRBV11-2 to TRBJ2-7; possibly TRBD2 for D (7 bases). Per the germline V gene, CDR1 is SGHAT and CDR2 is FQNNGV. This CDR3 is 15 amino acids long. Trimming removed 0 bases from V and 4 bases from J, with 13 bases in between. Written as DNA, the CDR3 is TGTGCCAGCAGCTTAGATAAGGGGGGGAGATACGAGCAGTACTTC. This sequence encodes CASSLDKGGRYEQYF.

This clonotype was observed once. It may be a read error: a sequence one base away is much more abundant. The rearrangement joins TRBV5-1 to TRBJ2-2, with 13 bases matching TRBD2. In germline, CDR1 is SGHRS, CDR2 YFSETQ. The CDR3 is 16 residues long. CDR3 sequence (DNA): TGCGCCAGCAGCTTAGGACTAGCGGGAGCGGACGGGGAGCTGATTTTT. Residues: CASSLGLAGADGELIF.

Remarks on this clonotype: A much larger clonotype is one base distant, so this may be a read error. The chain recombines TRBV28 with TRBJ1-1; 10 positions agree with TRBD1. The CDR3 contains 15 residues. Germline CDR1 reads MDHEN; CDR2 reads SYDVKM. The CDR3 DNA reads as TGTGCCAGCATCCAAGGGACAGGGGTGAGAACTGAAGCTCTCTTT. This translates into CASIQGTGVRTEALF.

In the case of this clonotype: Compared with germline, one end of the junction differs, possibly owing to a read error. The chain carries TRBV4-2 and TRBJ1-3; TRBD1 agrees at 7 bases. The CDR3 length is 16 residues. Germline lookup yields CDR1 LGHNA and CDR2 YNFKEQ. The DNA for the CDR3 is TGTGCCAGCAGCCAAGTGGAACCAGGGGGGAGAAACACCATATATTTC. This encodes CASSQVEPGGRNTIYF.

V is TRBV29-1 and J is TRBJ2-3, with D maybe TRBD1 (6 bases). The CDR3 spans 15 residues. Germline loops: CDR1 SQVTM, CDR2 ANQGSEA. Trimming took 4 bases from V and 4 from J, leaving 18 bases between them. CDR3 bases: TGCAGCGTTGTAGGGACACCCTACAATGCAGATACGCAGTATTTT. Translation: CSVVGTPYNADTQYF.

This clonotype was found many times. The rearrangement uses TRBV3-1 and TRBJ2-7; perhaps TRBD1 as D (5 bases). CDR1 LGHDT and CDR2 YNNKEL come from the germline V gene (reference sequence). The CDR3 sequence is 15 residues long. Trimming took 4 bases from V and 0 from J, leaving 13 bases between them. As DNA, the CDR3 is TGTGCCAGCAGCCCCGGACAAGGCCTCTCCTACGAGCAGTACTTC. Translating gives CASSPGQGLSYEQYF.

On this clonotype: At one of its ends the junction is not consistent with the germline gene, which may arise from a read error. V gene TRBV16 combines with J gene TRBJ1-4; the D gene is possibly TRBD1 (5 bases). CDR3 length: 14 amino acids. The germline gives CDR1 KGHSY, CDR2 FQNENV. CDR3 region: CASSQTGPNKKLFF. In nucleotides, the CDR3 is TGTGCCAGCAGCCAAACGGGACCTAATAAAAAACTGTTTTTT.

This chain connects TRBV5-4 to TRBJ2-5; D is unclear. V lost 4 bases, J lost 6 bases, and 10 bases lay in between. Germline V gives CDR1 SGHNT, CDR2 YYREEE (reference sequence). The CDR3 sequence is 12 residues long. The CDR3 here is CASSLDSQTQYF. The CDR3 DNA reads TGTGCCAGCAGCCTCGATTCACAGACCCAGTACTTC.